This T cell receptor beta chain was observed in a study of OX40 agonist ivuxolimab in advanced cancers. The wider study: It was permissible to have had prior anti-PD-1, anti-PD-L1 or anti-CTLA-4 therapy, and around 40% had some. One hepatocellular carcinoma and two cutaneous melanoma patients partially responded. Study results and limitations: Normalized T-cell clonal expansion was also low in some nonresponders. The study found that CD8+ T cells averaged more expanded clones than CD4+.

V lost 1 base, J lost 5 bases, and 4 bases stayed unmatched. The CDR3 is made up of 15 amino acids. From germline, CDR1 is LGHNA and CDR2 YNFKEQ. To note about this clone: Its specificity is not known.

Sequenced by immunoSEQ multiplex PCR; TCRdb stores in-frame clones only, minus some. The sample has roughly 80,000 clones; 84% are singletons. The rearrangement links TRBV4-2 to TRBJ2-2; TRBD2 matches at 7 bases. This clonotype was obtained from an adult with an advanced solid tumor such as melanoma, head and neck, liver or kidney cancer. Source: CD4+ or CD8+ T cells sorted from blood, taken in a trial of the OX40 agonist ivuxolimab. The CDR3 is CASSQGGGPTGELFF. Here the CDR3 DNA reads TGTGCCAGCAGCCAAGGGGGGGGACCTACCGGGGAGCTGTTTTTT.